The next 13 T cell receptor beta chains were all read from a single sample in a study of blood T cell repertoires in COVID-19. Clones were read by immunoSEQ multiplex PCR, and TCRdb kept only the in-frame ones, dropping some. Here the sample spans under 150,000 clones, roughly 90% being singletons. Sequencing input: peripheral blood. The receptors come from a man aged 55 to 70 with COVID-19, enrolled during active disease.

The chain joins TRBV9 to TRBJ2-7; possible D gene TRBD2, 5 bases. Looked up from germline, CDR1 is SGDLS and CDR2 is YYNGEE. Trimming left V 4 bases short and J 2 bases short, with 16 bases between. The CDR3 consists of 15 residues. The DNA for the CDR3 is TGTGCCAGCAGCCTTCGTTGGGAGTCGACCTACGAGCAGTACTTC. It specifies CASSLRWESTYEQYF.

V gene TRBV7-8 combines with J gene TRBJ1-1; 8 nucleotides line up with TRBD1. Germline V gene sequence: CDR1 SGHVS, CDR2 FQNEAQ. The trim removed 1 base at V and 0 bases at J, leaving 7 bases unmatched. This CDR3 comprises 17 residues. CDR3 sequence reads: CASSLGAPGQVNTEAFF. CDR3 sequence (DNA): TGTGCCAGCAGCTTAGGTGCTCCGGGACAGGTGAACACTGAAGCTTTCTTT.

The rearrangement uses TRBV10-1 and TRBJ2-1, with 11 bases lining up with TRBD2. Germline-derived CDR1 and CDR2 are WNHNN and SYGVQD (reference sequence). V dropped 3 bases and J dropped 7; count of bases not matched to a gene: 5. The CDR3 is 15 residues long. The CDR3 loop is CASSETSGSRNEQFF. The DNA for the CDR3 is TGCGCCAGCAGTGAAACTAGCGGGAGTAGGAATGAGCAGTTCTTC.

V usage is TRBV5-1 and J usage is TRBJ1-1; D gene ambiguous. Per the germline V gene, CDR1 is SGHRS and CDR2 is YFSETQ. V lost 5 bases, J lost 1 base, and 9 bases lay in between. This CDR3 is built from 13 residues. The CDR3 protein is CASREGENTEAFF. In DNA form, the CDR3 reads TGCGCCAGCAGGGAGGGTGAGAACACTGAAGCTTTCTTT. Looking up the rest from reference TRBV5-1 and TRBJ1-1 gives the full variable domain: KAGVTQTPRYLIKTRGQQVTLSCSPISGHRSVSWYQQTPGQGLQFLFEYFSETQRNKGNFPGRFSGRQFSNSRSEMNVSTLELGDSALYLCASREGENTEAFFGQGTRLTVV.

This chain connects TRBV24-1 to TRBJ1-5; 7 nucleotides agree with TRBD1. The ends lost 4 bases at V and 1 base at J; junction bases unmatched: 6. The CDR3 runs 16 residues. Germline values: CDR1 KGHDR, CDR2 SFDVKD. The CDR3 DNA reads as TGTGCCACCAGTGACAACAGGGGTCTGAGCAATCAGCCCCAGCATTTT. As protein: CATSDNRGLSNQPQHF.

The V and J genes are TRBV7-8 and TRBJ1-5; TRBD1 matches 7 bases. Germline trimming cut 8 bases from V and 3 bases from J; bases unmatched to any gene: 7. CDR3 length equals 14 residues. Germline CDR1 SGHVS, CDR2 FQNEAQ. CDR3 nucleotide sequence: TGTGCCAGCGGCCCGACAGGGAACAATCAGCCCCAGCATTTT. Translated: CASGPTGNNQPQHF.

The chain links TRBV6-2 or TRBV6-3 to TRBJ2-7; D unclear. The CDR3 sequence is 13 residues long. Germline assignment: CDR1 MNHEY and CDR2 SVGEGT. Trimming took off 2 bases at V and 4 bases at J, with 9 bases between the two ends. The CDR3 DNA reads as TGTGCCAGCAGTTACCTCGCGGAGTACGAGCAGTACTTC. Encoded protein: CASSYLAEYEQYF.

The chain employs TRBV19 and TRBJ2-2, with TRBD1 as a possible D gene (5 bases). CDR1 LNHDA and CDR2 SQIVND come from the germline V gene (reference sequence). V was pared by 6 bases and J by 3 bases, with 17 bases between. CDR3 length: 16 amino acids. This chain's CDR3 is CASRSGRVGYTGELFF. The DNA of the CDR3 is TGTGCCAGTAGATCGGGCAGGGTGGGGTACACCGGGGAGCTGTTTTTT. The full variable domain, in which reference TRBV19 and TRBJ2-2 provide the parts outside the CDR3, is DGGITQSPKYLFRKEGQNVTLSCEQNLNHDAMYWYRQDPGQGLRLIYYSQIVNDFQKGDIAEGYSVSREKKESFPLTVTSAQKNPTAFYLCASRSGRVGYTGELFFGEGSRLTVL.

V and J are TRBV27 and TRBJ2-7; 9 nucleotides agree with TRBD2. The germline V gene has CDR1 MNHEY and CDR2 SMNVEV (reference sequence). V was clipped by 6 bases and J by 4 bases; unmatched bases: 10. CDR3 length: 15 residues. This CDR3 is CASRETLAGGYEQYF. The CDR3 DNA is TGTGCCAGCAGAGAGACACTAGCGGGTGGATACGAGCAGTACTTC.

The CDR3 spells CASSPPDSEKLFF. CDR3 nucleotide sequence: TGTGCCAGCAGCCCTCCGGACAGCGAAAAACTGTTTTTT. The J gene is TRBJ1-4, the V gene TRBV3-1 (or the pseudogene TRBV3-2), with D perhaps matching TRBD1 (6 bases). Germline loops: CDR1 LGHDT, CDR2 YNNKEL (reference sequence). The V and J ends lost 4 bases and 8 bases respectively, with 11 bases between them. The CDR3 consists of 13 residues.

V gene TRBV19 combines with J gene TRBJ2-7; D is uncertain. The V end lost 11 bases, the J end lost 4 bases, and 18 bases lay between the germline ends. The CDR3 extends over 13 amino acids. Per the germline V gene, CDR1 is LNHDA and CDR2 is SQIVND (reference sequence). The CDR3 loop reads CAFTCGLEYEQYF. The CDR3 coding sequence is TGTGCCTTTACTTGTGGGCTTGAATACGAGCAGTACTTC. Using reference TRBV19 and TRBJ2-7 for the parts outside the CDR3, the full variable domain is DGGITQSPKYLFRKEGQNVTLSCEQNLNHDAMYWYRQDPGQGLRLIYYSQIVNDFQKGDIAEGYSVSREKKESFPLTVTSAQKNPTAFYLCAFTCGLEYEQYFGPGTRLTVT.

The chain employs TRBV2 and TRBJ1-6; D might be TRBD1 (5 bases). Per the germline V gene, CDR1 is SNHLY and CDR2 is FYNNEI. The CDR3 is 14 residues long. V dropped 9 bases and J dropped 9 bases, with 18 bases sitting between them. Here the CDR3 DNA reads TGTGCCAGTAAGACCGGGACTACTACTTCACCCCTCCACTTT. Translating it yields CASKTGTTTSPLHF.

The J gene is TRBJ2-2, the V gene TRBV7-9; 11 bases map to TRBD1. The V segment lost 4 bases and the J segment 5 bases; nucleotides outside the gene matches: 6. This CDR3 comprises 16 residues. Germline V gives CDR1 SEHNR, CDR2 FQNEAQ (reference sequence). The CDR3 reads CASSSRDRGFTGELFF. The CDR3 DNA sequence: TGTGCCAGCAGCTCGCGGGACAGGGGGTTTACCGGGGAGCTGTTTTTT.